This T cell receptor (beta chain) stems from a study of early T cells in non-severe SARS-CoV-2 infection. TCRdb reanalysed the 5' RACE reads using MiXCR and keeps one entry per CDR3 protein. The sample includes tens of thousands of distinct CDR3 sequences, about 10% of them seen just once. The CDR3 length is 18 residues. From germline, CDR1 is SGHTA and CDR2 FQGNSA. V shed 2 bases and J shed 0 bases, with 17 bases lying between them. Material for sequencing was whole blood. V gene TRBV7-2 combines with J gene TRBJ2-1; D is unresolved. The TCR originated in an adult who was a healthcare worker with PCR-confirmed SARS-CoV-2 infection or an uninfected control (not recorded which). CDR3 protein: CASSLRSALPSSYNEQFF. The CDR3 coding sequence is TGTGCCAGCAGCTTACGGTCTGCGCTGCCCAGCTCCTACAATGAGCAGTTCTTC. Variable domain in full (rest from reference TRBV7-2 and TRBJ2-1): GAGVSQSPSNKVTEKGKDVELRCDPISGHTALYWYRQSLGQGLEFLIYFQGNSAPDKSGLPSDRFSAERTGGSVSTLTIQRTQQEDSAVYLCASSLRSALPSSYNEQFFGPGTRLTVL.